This T cell receptor beta chain appears in the sequencing data of a study of cytomegalovirus exposure and HLA in healthy donors (dated by TCRdb to 2017 to 2019). Turning to the overall study: In an earlier analysis of around 540 of the donors, 276 Gb of sequence data and 90 million to 130 million unique TCR beta sequences from about 190 million T cells were reported. Approximately 330 gigabases of sequencing data and around 85 million unique TCR sequences made up an early release that covered nearly 650 HLA-typed donors. Of the approximately 400 genotyped donors, about 80% fell in the genetic ancestry cluster associated with self-reported Caucasian donors. The study aimed to test whether signatures of past pathogen exposure could be identified by cataloging public T cell receptors. The T cell repertoires of 670 or so subjects were profiled by immunosequencing and related to cytomegalovirus serostatus. A separate validation cohort of 100 to 150 different subjects was used in addition to the approximately 670-subject first cohort. To predict cytomegalovirus infection status, the study brought together high-throughput TCR immunosequencing, statistical association of individual TCRs with disease status, and machine learning. A later analysis re-analyzed previously published TCR beta repertoires from about 730 donors and added high-resolution HLA genotyping to study TCR occurrence patterns. The later analysis used no new phenotypic data to find candidate immune exposures, relying instead on TCR beta sequences and their occurrence across donors. An earlier analysis of roughly 580 of the donors used high-throughput TCR beta sequencing to judge whether each TCR beta V gene segment behaved as functional or pseudogenic. Alongside the repertoire data, information on donor age, sex, ethnicity and CMV serostatus was compiled. Genome-wide SNP genotypes for about 65% of the 666 donors were used in a later genetic analysis, which treated that subset as a discovery cohort. Every discovery cohort repertoire had been produced on one sequencing platform. HLA typing covered class I and class II loci at four-digit resolution. Typing coverage differed by locus: A, B, C, DRB1 and DQB1 were typed in about 629-630 donors, DQA1 in about 510, DPA1 in over 600, and DPB1 in just under 490. A few DR-DQ haplotypes were handled as single units for association and clustering because linkage in the cohort was strong. Across 300 to 500 genotyped donors of the cohort, an average of about 200,000 unique TCR beta nucleotide sequences per donor were sequenced, and 15% to 20% of those sequences were non-productive.

The method was the immunoSEQ multiplex PCR assay. For the multiplex PCR, a mixture combining 60 forward primers for TCR Vbeta segments and 13 reverse primers for TCR Jbeta segments was used. A multiplex PCR assay on genomic DNA amplified the CDR3 region of rearranged TCR beta genes. The Illumina HiSeq System was used to sequence the amplified TCR beta libraries as 87-base-pair reads. The paper's processing steps were these. A later analysis tallied some 79 million unique TCR beta chains across the 666 repertoires, and 10 million to 11 million of those chains were shared by two or more donors. Raw reads were error-corrected and collapsed into unique sequences by a nearest-neighbor algorithm in which closely related sequences were merged to remove PCR and sequencing errors. V, D and J gene segments were assigned by aligning CDR3 sequences to IMGT reference sequences. For a sequence to be retained, a match of at least six nucleotides to both a V gene segment and a J gene segment was required. Rearrangements were classified as productive when the CDR3 lacked stop codons and remained in frame with V and J, and all other rearrangements were classified as non-productive. CDR3 was defined according to IMGT convention as the region running from the second conserved V-encoded cysteine to the conserved J-encoded phenylalanine. Sequences without an unambiguous match to a single V gene segment were excluded from the earlier analysis of approximately 560 of the donors. An earlier analysis of several hundred of the donors classified V segments as functional when productive rearrangements were above 56.7% and as segregating when the standard deviation between donors was above 5%. A statistical classification framework was built for diagnosing cytomegalovirus status from the catalog of TCR beta chain sequences. A later analysis assigned V and J genes by comparing TCR nucleotide sequences with IMGT/GENE-DB human TR gene sequences. The TCRdist pipeline was used in a later analysis to assign CDR3 sequences and most-parsimonious VDJ recombination scenarios. In a later analysis, each TCR beta chain was defined by its CDR3 amino acid sequence together with its V-gene family, and reads lacking a unique V-gene family were excluded. To address suspected cross-contamination and a sequencing artifact, a later analysis removed a few hundred highly shared, low-generation-probability nucleotide sequences. A later analysis calculated a clonal expansion index for each public chain from normalized within-repertoire ranks of inferred template counts. In a later analysis, generation probabilities were computed with a VDJ recombination model fitted to out-of-frame rearrangements, and the resulting probabilities were checked against IGoR. In a later analysis, TCR-TCR, TCR-HLA and TCR-CMV co-occurrence was scored with hypergeometric tests, and a repertoire-size bias correction was applied to TCR pairs. A later analysis estimated false discovery rates by permuting HLA or CMV assignments 20 times. In a later analysis, co-occurring TCRs were grouped with DBSCAN, and TCRdist sequence similarity was added when clustering was performed within HLA-allele-positive subsets. Co-occurrence clustering excluded repertoires with fewer than 30,000 or more than 120,000 public chains, plus five with anomalous nucleotide sharing. TCRdb obtained this table from immuneACCESS and retained in-frame rearrangements with V and J assigned. These tables miss some clones; where compared with another copy, unresolved V genes account for less than half of the shortfall, and the remainder is unexplained. Clone size and V and J calls were adopted from that table, with D and trimming inferred from the DNA. This sample lists about 170,000 clones; roughly 80% were detected once. The ten top clones hold around 2.3% of the sample.

From a lookup of the germline V gene, CDR1 and CDR2 are MNHEY and SVGAGI. The CDR3 spans 14 residues, from the cysteine through the phenylalanine. Here the CDR3 DNA is all that survives: 42 bases in frame from base 1. V loses 6 bases at its end and J loses 2 bases; junction bases beyond the gene matches: 5. The cohort was made up of several hundred healthy bone marrow donors. All cohort members were sampled while nominally healthy, although unrecorded immune exposures were likely present. The donor was CMV seronegative and was included in the group of 352 seronegative cohort members. A peripheral blood sample was collected from each donor, and TCR beta sequencing was performed on peripheral blood mononuclear cells. Genomic DNA was extracted from the blood cell samples with the Qiagen DNeasy Blood Extraction Kit. Notes on this clone: This receptor's antigen is unknown. The input lacks base qualities; no much larger clone sits a single base away.

General study outcomes and caveats: In a later analysis, several top co-occurrence clusters were reported to appear linked to parvovirus B19, influenza, CMV and Epstein-Barr virus. A later analysis found that HLA-associated TCR beta chains were more clonally expanded and had lower generation probabilities than equally common non-associated chains. An association between a missense DCLRE1C variant and V-gene and J-gene trimming of TCR beta chains was found in a later genetic analysis and replicated in an independent cohort. Because HLA typing was unavailable for some donors at each locus, only the typed subset was used in association tests. Most TCR sequences were seen in very few donors, while some public TCRs were found in many individuals. A cluster of highly shared sequence variants was judged likely to represent a technical artifact of the sequencing pipeline. Because counts were too low, some 17 rarely observed V segments, including chromosome 9 orphons, were left out of the earlier analysis of 500 to 650 of the donors. An earlier analysis of around 540 of the donors showed that most TCR beta V segments appeared in productive rearrangements either about 87% or about 30% of the time, which broadly matched IMGT annotations. Strong co-occurrence of HLA alleles, especially DR and DQ, made assigning TCR associations to individual alleles difficult. Presence/absence analyses assumed roughly uniform sequencing depth across donors, an assumption that may not hold. Because the 87-base-pair reads could not distinguish some IMGT-functional V segments, including TRBV6-2 and TRBV6-3, those segments were excluded. A later analysis associated 17,000 or so TCR beta sequences with specific HLA alleles at a false discovery rate of 0.05. A further reported finding was that TCR beta sequences accurately predicted the HLA-A and HLA-B alleles for most subjects in the first cohort. The study gave a list of 150 to 200 TCR beta chains associated with cytomegalovirus. In vitro tests confirmed that a few of the cytomegalovirus-associated TCR beta chains recognize cytomegalovirus antigens. Most CMV-associated TCR beta chains appeared to be HLA-restricted in a later analysis, and the HLA associations seemed to be driven largely by CMV exposure. According to the authors, the approach could potentially be generalized to other disease states and immunological phenotypes. This cohort had only TCR beta chains sequenced, and the lack of alpha or paired-chain data limited which features could be detected. A later analysis found that TCR association rates varied across HLA loci, with DRB1 alleles showing the most associated TCRs and HLA-C alleles the fewest. In both the original and validation cohorts, the classifier was reported to diagnose cytomegalovirus status with high specificity and sensitivity. Correlated functional status among segregating V segments might be attributable to linkage disequilibrium, but an unknown experimental factor could not be ruled out. A later genetic analysis reported fewer N-insertions in productive TCRs among donors in an Asian-associated ancestry cluster than the approximately 700-donor mean. Immune exposure information for the cohort was limited to CMV serostatus.

The sequence was collected from a male donor in good health and CMV-seronegative. The sequence is built from TRBV6-5 and TRBJ2-3; TRBD2 lines up with 7 middle nucleotides. The material sequenced was PBMCs. The bases are TGTGCCAGCAGAACGGGACTACTCACAGATACGCAGTATTTT. Protein translation: CASRTGLLTDTQYF.